One and the same sample provided the 11 T cell receptor beta chains below, sequenced in a study of T cell responses to AZD1222 COVID-19 vaccine. Clones were sequenced by immunoSEQ multiplex PCR, and TCRdb holds only the in-frame ones, with some missing. The sample consists of 110,000 or so clones, around 89% of them appearing once. The material was peripheral blood, obtained 28 days after the second AZD1222 dose. These receptors all stem from an adult who received the AZD1222 COVID-19 vaccine.

V usage is TRBV6-6 and J usage is TRBJ1-1; possible D gene TRBD1, 5 bases. The CDR3 consists of 12 residues. Trimming pared 4 bases from V and 6 bases from J, leaving 9 bases between. Germline V gene sequence: CDR1 MNHNY, CDR2 SVGAGI (reference sequence). As DNA, the CDR3 is TGTGCCAGCAGTTCCGGGGCGCCTGAAGCTTTCTTT. Protein sequence: CASSSGAPEAFF.

This chain connects TRBV6-5 to TRBJ2-1; D not resolved. CDR3 size: 15 residues. Germline V gives CDR1 MNHEY, CDR2 SVGAGI. The V and J ends lost 1 base and 3 bases respectively, with 10 bases between them. This CDR3 reads CASSYYAGSYNEQFF. The CDR3 coding sequence is TGTGCCAGCAGTTACTACGCTGGCAGCTACAATGAGCAGTTCTTC.

The V and J genes are TRBV3-1 (or the pseudogene TRBV3-2) and TRBJ2-7; tentatively, D is TRBD1 or TRBD2 (5 bases each). The CDR3 extends over 13 amino acids. CDR1 and CDR2 (germline): LGHDT, YNNKEL (reference sequence). The ends were cut back, 8 bases at V and 0 bases at J, with 11 bases in the middle. The CDR3 nucleotides read TGTGCCAGCGGGGGAGAAGCCTCCTACGAGCAGTACTTC. Protein sequence: CASGGEASYEQYF.

The J gene is TRBJ2-3, the V gene TRBV9, with TRBD2 matching over 8 bases. J was trimmed by 0 bases and V by 0 bases; bases with no gene match: 3. CDR3 length: 16 residues. Germline V CDR1 and CDR2: SGDLS, YYNGEE. For the CDR3, the DNA is TGTGCCAGCAGCGTAGCTACTAGCGGAAGCACAGATACGCAGTATTTT. It translates to CASSVATSGSTDTQYF.

V and J are TRBV24-1 and TRBJ1-1; no clear D. Trimming left V 5 bases short and J 8 bases short, with 11 bases between. This CDR3 contains 12 residues. From germline, CDR1 is KGHDR and CDR2 SFDVKD. In DNA, the CDR3 is TGTGCCACCAGTGGGGTAGTCAGCGAAGCTTTCTTT. Residues: CATSGVVSEAFF.

There are a few counts of this clone. The chain recombines TRBV15 with TRBJ2-7, with 7 positions matching TRBD1. The CDR3 is 15 amino acids. CDR1 and CDR2 (germline): LNHNV, YYDKDF (reference sequence). V trimming: 5 bases; J trimming: 3 bases; junction bases outside the gene matches: 10. CDR3 region: CATSAAGTAYYEQYF. The CDR3 DNA reads TGTGCCACCAGCGCGGCCGGGACAGCTTACTACGAGCAGTACTTC.

The genes are TRBV2 and TRBJ2-5; D possibly corresponds to TRBD1 (6 bases). Trimming cost V 8 bases and J 5 bases, with 21 bases left between them. The CDR3 is made up of 15 amino acids. CDR1 and CDR2 from the germline V gene are SNHLY and FYNNEI. This chain's CDR3 is CASSEPGVFSETQYF. CDR3 coding DNA: TGTGCCAGCTCCGAGCCAGGGGTTTTTTCGGAGACCCAGTACTTC.

The rearrangement joins TRBV18 to TRBJ2-7, with D possibly TRBD1 on 7 matching bases. Per germline, CDR1 KGHSH and CDR2 LQKENI. The CDR3 consists of 14 residues. Trimming removed 3 bases from V and 6 bases from J, with 15 bases in between. The CDR3 here is CASSPRTGGSEQYF. DNA for the CDR3: TGTGCCAGCTCACCGAGGACAGGAGGGAGCGAGCAGTACTTC.

The chain couples TRBV12-3 or TRBV12-4 to TRBJ1-2, with TRBD1 as a possible D gene (6 bases). This CDR3 spans 12 amino acids. V shed 3 bases and J shed 6 bases, with 8 bases lying between them. Here the CDR3 reads CASSFAGDGYTF. The DNA for the CDR3 is TGTGCCAGCAGTTTCGCAGGGGATGGCTACACCTTC.

V is TRBV27 and J is TRBJ2-7; the match to TRBD2 covers 8 bases. Germline V gene data show CDR1 as MNHEY and CDR2 as SMNVEV (reference sequence). The CDR3 contains 13 residues. V was clipped by 5 bases and J by 3 bases; unmatched bases: 3. CDR3: CASSRSGNYEQYF. In DNA, the CDR3 is TGTGCCAGCAGTCGTAGCGGGAACTACGAGCAGTACTTC.

This chain connects TRBV7-9 to TRBJ2-3; TRBD2 matches at 9 bases. CDR1 is SEHNR and CDR2 is FQNEAQ in the germline V gene (reference sequence). V lost 1 base and J lost 4; bases outside the gene matches: 3. The CDR3 loop spans 15 amino acids. In DNA, the CDR3 is TGTGCCAGCAGCTTAGTAGCGGGAGAGGCAGATACGCAGTATTTT. This sequence encodes CASSLVAGEADTQYF.